This T cell receptor (beta chain) was obtained from a study of cytomegalovirus exposure and HLA in healthy donors. The ends lost 6 bases at V and 5 bases at J; junction bases unmatched: 11. There are 15 residues in the CDR3. Germline CDR1 SNHLY, CDR2 FYNNEI. This clone was observed a few times. The target antigen is unknown. Study outcomes and limitations: Researchers counted around 170 TCR beta chains as cytomegalovirus-associated.

Generated by immunoSEQ multiplex PCR, the TCRdb table keeps only in-frame clones and is missing some. The sample shows over 200,000 clones, 88% of them seen only once. This sequence was found in a woman under 30 in good health and CMV-seronegative. V is TRBV2 and J is TRBJ2-7; 9 positions match TRBD2. Sample: PBMCs. CDR3 sequence (DNA): TGTGCCAGCAGCCTCGGTAGCGGGAGTTACGACGAGCAGTACTTC. Its translation is CASSLGSGSYDEQYF.